The 20 T cell receptor beta chains below all came from one sample that was sequenced in a study of T cell responses to AZD1222 COVID-19 vaccine. TCRdb's table, derived via immunoSEQ multiplex PCR, lists solely in-frame clones and lacks some. Among about 160,000 clones listed, around 93% were seen once. The input for sequencing was peripheral blood, taken on day 0 of AZD1222 vaccination. The source of these receptors is an adult in good health.

This CDR3 is CASSDRGPLYNEQFF. The DNA for the CDR3 is TGTGCCAGTAGTGACAGGGGCCCCCTCTACAATGAGCAGTTCTTC. The V and J genes are TRBV19 and TRBJ2-1, with 8 bases lining up with TRBD1. The CDR3 has 15 amino acids. Trimming at V came to 5 bases and at J to 3 bases, leaving 6 bases not matched to a gene. In germline, CDR1 is LNHDA, CDR2 SQIVND (reference sequence).

The V call is TRBV6-5, the J call TRBJ1-1, with D perhaps matching TRBD1 (6 bases). V was clipped by 6 bases and J by 0 bases, with 11 bases between them. CDR3 length: 14 residues. Germline lookup yields CDR1 MNHEY and CDR2 SVGAGI. The CDR3 nucleotides are TGTGCCAGCAGAAAAGACAGGATGAACACTGAAGCTTTCTTT. Amino acids: CASRKDRMNTEAFF.

The chain has TRBV24-1 and TRBJ2-6, with unresolved D. Trimming stripped 4 bases from V and 0 bases from J, with 3 bases between. Germline-derived CDR1 and CDR2 are KGHDR and SFDVKD. The CDR3 totals 14 residues. The CDR3 spells CATSDSSGANVLTF. In DNA, the CDR3 is TGTGCCACCAGTGACAGCTCTGGGGCCAACGTCCTGACTTTC.

V gene TRBV3-1 (or the pseudogene TRBV3-2) combines with J gene TRBJ2-2; D gene uncertain. Germline CDR1 is LGHDT and CDR2 is YNNKEL (reference sequence). This CDR3 comprises 12 residues. Between the trimmed V and J ends, which lost 3 bases and 5 bases, there was a span of 4 bases. CDR3 sequence (DNA): TGTGCCAGCAGCCATACAACCGGGGAGCTGTTTTTT. Amino acids: CASSHTTGELFF.

This chain connects TRBV6-1 to TRBJ2-7; the match to TRBD1 covers 9 bases. Germline loops: CDR1 MNHNS, CDR2 SASEGT. The CDR3 loop spans 17 amino acids. Trimming removed 1 base from V and 6 bases from J; junction bases left unmatched: 13. CDR3 nucleotides: TGTGCCAGCAGTGAAGATCGAGAGTGGGACAGGGTAGGCGAGCAGTACTTC. This codes for CASSEDREWDRVGEQYF.

This chain links TRBV2 with TRBJ2-3, with D perhaps matching TRBD1 or TRBD2 (5 bases each). The CDR3 sequence is 14 residues long. V lost 8 bases to trimming and J lost 4 bases, with 16 bases between them. Per the germline V gene, CDR1 is SNHLY and CDR2 is FYNNEI. The CDR3 nucleotides are TGTGCCAGCGGGGACGTGCGCCCATCAGATACGCAGTATTTT. It specifies CASGDVRPSDTQYF.

Details on this clone: The junction and the germline gene differ at one end; a read error may be behind it. This rearrangement joins TRBV7-7 to TRBJ2-2, with 7 bases matching TRBD2. Germline values: CDR1 SSHAT, CDR2 FNYEAQ (reference sequence). The CDR3 runs 16 residues. CDR3 in amino acids: CASSLAGSLNTGELFF. The CDR3 DNA is TGTGCTAGCAGCTTAGCGGGTAGCCTCAACACCGGGGAGCTGTTTTTT.

This chain joins TRBV18 and TRBJ2-6; 10 nucleotides agree with TRBD1. The V gene end was trimmed by 7 bases and the J gene end by 2 bases; junction bases not matched to a gene: 8. This CDR3 is built from 17 residues. CDR1 KGHSH and CDR2 LQKENI come from the germline V gene. CDR3 nucleotides: TGTGCCAGCTGTTCCGGGACAGGGGTTGCTGGGGCCAACGTCCTGACTTTC. It yields the protein CASCSGTGVAGANVLTF.

The chain couples TRBV11-1 to TRBJ1-2; 7 bases agree with TRBD1. Germline CDR1 and CDR2: SGHAT and FQDESV (reference sequence). The CDR3 sequence is 13 residues long. The ends lost 5 bases at V and 5 bases at J; junction bases unmatched: 5. CDR3: CASSVQGWYGYTF. The CDR3 nucleotides read TGTGCCAGCAGCGTACAGGGGTGGTATGGCTACACCTTC.

This chain links TRBV28 with TRBJ2-6, with D unclear. The CDR3 length is 15 residues. CDR1 and CDR2 from the germline V gene are MDHEN and SYDVKM. Between the trimmed V and J ends, which lost 1 base and 2 bases, there was a span of 6 bases. Here the CDR3 reads CASSLSGTGANVLTF. The CDR3 coding sequence is TGTGCCAGCAGTTTATCCGGTACTGGGGCCAACGTCCTGACTTTC.

The chain has TRBV4-1 and TRBJ1-1; D not resolved. Germline assignment: CDR1 MGHRA and CDR2 YSYEKL. V shed 0 bases and J shed 4 bases, with 18 bases lying between them. The CDR3 length is 17 residues. The CDR3 sequence is CASSQDGQAGWVTEAFF. CDR3 nucleotides: TGCGCCAGCAGCCAAGATGGGCAGGCCGGGTGGGTCACTGAAGCTTTCTTT.

The genes are TRBV12-5 and TRBJ2-3; D is ambiguous. CDR1 LGHNT and CDR2 FRNRAP come from the germline V gene. The length of the CDR3 is 15 residues. The V end lost 1 base, the J end lost 4 bases, and 12 bases lay between the germline ends. CDR3 bases: TGTGCTAGTGGTTTGGCGCCTCGGTCCGCAGATACGCAGTATTTT. Encoded protein: CASGLAPRSADTQYF.

The V and J genes are TRBV9 and TRBJ1-6; D gene uncertain. The CDR3 is 14 amino acids. Trimming took 4 bases from V and 6 from J, leaving 11 bases between them. Germline-derived CDR1 and CDR2 are SGDLS and YYNGEE. As DNA, the CDR3 is TGTGCCAGCAGCCCCAGACGGAGTAATTCACCCCTCCACTTT. Its protein is CASSPRRSNSPLHF.

V gene TRBV5-1 combines with J gene TRBJ2-2; TRBD2 aligns across 12 bases. V was clipped by 4 bases and J by 6 bases; unmatched bases: 16. The V gene's germline CDR1 is SGHRS and CDR2 YFSETQ. The CDR3 contains 19 residues. CDR3 DNA: TGCGCCAGCAGCCAGTGGGGACTAGCGGGCCCCATAGGGGCCGGGGAGCTGTTTTTT. Translating it yields CASSQWGLAGPIGAGELFF.

This chain joins TRBV9 and TRBJ2-7; TRBD2 matches 14 bases. The trim removed 0 bases at V and 6 bases at J, leaving 11 bases unmatched. Per germline, CDR1 SGDLS and CDR2 YYNGEE. CDR3 length: 18 residues. Here the CDR3 reads CASSVGISGTSGSPEQYF. DNA of the CDR3: TGTGCCAGCAGCGTAGGAATCTCGGGGACTAGCGGGAGCCCCGAGCAGTACTTC.

The genes are TRBV2 and TRBJ1-2; tentatively, D is TRBD1 (5 bases). V was cut by 5 bases and J by 2 bases, with 12 bases left in between. The germline V gene encodes CDR1 SNHLY and CDR2 FYNNEI. The CDR3 sequence is 14 residues long. The CDR3 here is CASSLTGSNYGYTF. For the CDR3, the DNA is TGTGCCAGCAGTCTTACAGGATCAAACTATGGCTACACCTTC. Using reference TRBV2 and TRBJ1-2 for the parts outside the CDR3, the full variable domain is EPEVTQTPSHQVTQMGQEVILRCVPISNHLYFYWYRQILGQKVEFLVSFYNNEISEKSEIFDDQFSVERPDGSNFTLKIRSTKLEDSAMYFCASSLTGSNYGYTFGSGTRLTVV.

There are a few counts of this clone. This chain uses TRBV7-3 with TRBJ1-1; 8 bases are shared with TRBD1. Germline trimming cut 4 bases from V and 5 bases from J; bases unmatched to any gene: 3. This CDR3 region has 13 residues. Germline V gene data show CDR1 as SGHTA and CDR2 as FQGTGA. CDR3 sequence (DNA): TGTGCCAGCAGCTCCGGACAGGGAACTGAAGCTTTCTTT. Translated: CASSSGQGTEAFF.

The chain joins TRBV9 to TRBJ2-2; no firm D call. The CDR3 is 12 amino acids. Germline CDR1 SGDLS, CDR2 YYNGEE. V was trimmed by 0 bases and J by 8 bases, leaving 5 bases between them. The CDR3 spells CASSVGVGELFF. CDR3 sequence (DNA): TGTGCCAGCAGCGTAGGGGTGGGGGAGCTGTTTTTT.

V is TRBV11-2 and J is TRBJ2-5; D might be TRBD2 (6 bases). Trimming took off 7 bases at V and 4 bases at J, with 16 bases between the two ends. CDR3 size: 14 residues. Per germline, CDR1 SGHAT and CDR2 FQNNGV. CDR3 bases: TGTGCCAGCAATGGAGGGAATTCGGTAGAGACCCAGTACTTC. As protein: CASNGGNSVETQYF.

The chain uses TRBV7-3 and TRBJ2-5; unclear D gene. This CDR3 region has 15 residues. Trimming shortened V by 2 bases and J by 5 bases, and 15 bases separated the two germline ends. Germline assignment: CDR1 SGHTA and CDR2 FQGTGA. CDR3 protein: CASSLHGGYGETQYF. CDR3 DNA: TGTGCCAGCAGCTTACACGGCGGCTACGGCGAGACCCAGTACTTC.